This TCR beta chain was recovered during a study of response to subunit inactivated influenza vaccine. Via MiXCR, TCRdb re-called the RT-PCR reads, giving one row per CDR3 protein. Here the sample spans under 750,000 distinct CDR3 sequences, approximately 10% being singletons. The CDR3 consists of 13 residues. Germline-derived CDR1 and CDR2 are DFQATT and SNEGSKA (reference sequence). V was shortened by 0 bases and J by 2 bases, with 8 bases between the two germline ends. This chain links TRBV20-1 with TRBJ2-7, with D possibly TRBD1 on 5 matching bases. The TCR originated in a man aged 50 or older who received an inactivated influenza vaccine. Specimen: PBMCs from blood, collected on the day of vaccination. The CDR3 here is CSARDQGPYEQYF. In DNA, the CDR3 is TGCAGTGCTAGAGATCAGGGTCCCTACGAGCAGTACTTC.